Presented here are 24 T cell receptor beta chains from one specimen sequenced in a study of cytomegalovirus exposure and HLA in healthy donors. PCR involved 60 Vbeta and 13 Jbeta primers. Measured with immunoSEQ multiplex PCR; TCRdb has only the in-frame clones, and not every one. The sample comprises about 180,000 clones, over 60% of which are singletons, and around 5.7% rests with the top ten. The sample was PBMCs. These TCRs come from a man aged 35-49 years in good health and CMV-seronegative.

In this sample, this clone turned up a few times. The chain recombines TRBV12-5 with TRBJ2-2; 9 nucleotides align to TRBD2. This CDR3 has 15 residues. The ends lost 7 bases at V and 2 bases at J; junction bases unmatched: 5. Germline assignment: CDR1 LGHNT and CDR2 FRNRAP. The DNA of the CDR3 is TGTGCTAGTGTCTCGGGACTAGCAAACACCGGGGAGCTGTTTTTT. Amino acid sequence: CASVSGLANTGELFF.

The gene calls are TRBV7-8 and TRBJ1-3, with TRBD1 as a possible D gene (6 bases). Looked up from germline, CDR1 is SGHVS and CDR2 is FQNEAQ. Trimming removed 5 bases from V and 0 bases from J, with 11 bases in between. The CDR3 runs to 15 residues. The CDR3 loop reads CASSPRTASGNTIYF. CDR3 DNA: TGTGCCAGCAGCCCCCGGACAGCCTCTGGAAACACCATATATTTT.

As DNA, the CDR3 is TGCGCCAGCTGTCGCGGGGGCCAAGAGACCCAGTACTTC. Protein product: CASCRGGQETQYF. V usage is TRBV5-1 and J usage is TRBJ2-5, with TRBD2 matching over 7 bases. V trimming: 7 bases; J trimming: 1 base; junction bases outside the gene matches: 4. Per germline, CDR1 SGHRS and CDR2 YFSETQ. The CDR3 sequence is 13 residues long.

The CDR3 here is CARGPSDSYEQYF. The CDR3 nucleotides read TGTGCCAGAGGCCCTAGCGACTCCTACGAGCAGTACTTC. The chain has TRBV2 and TRBJ2-7, with D possibly TRBD2 on 6 matching bases. The germline CDR1 and CDR2 sequences are SNHLY and FYNNEI. V gave up 9 bases and J gave up 0 bases, with 12 bases separating them. The CDR3 spans 13 residues.

The chain carries TRBV18 and TRBJ2-4; TRBD1 agrees at 9 bases. V dropped 3 bases and J dropped 6; count of bases not matched to a gene: 15. Germline CDR1 and CDR2: KGHSH and LQKENI. This CDR3 is built from 18 residues. CDR3 in DNA: TGTGCCAGCTCACCTCAAACCGGGACAGGGTACGTCCCAAACATTCAGTACTTC. Protein sequence: CASSPQTGTGYVPNIQYF.

The gene calls are TRBV7-2 and TRBJ2-5, with 13 bases aligning to TRBD2. The CDR3 loop spans 16 amino acids. The trim removed 4 bases at V and 5 bases at J, leaving 7 bases unmatched. The germline V gene encodes CDR1 SGHTA and CDR2 FQGNSA. The DNA for the CDR3 is TGTGCCAGCAGCTCCGGTCTACTAGCGGGGGGGGAGACCCAGTACTTC. It is translated as CASSSGLLAGGETQYF.

The chain links TRBV19 to TRBJ1-3, with D maybe TRBD1 (6 bases). Trimming cost V 3 bases and J 8 bases, with 14 bases left between them. The CDR3 totals 14 residues. Germline values: CDR1 LNHDA, CDR2 SQIVND (reference sequence). The CDR3, as DNA: TGTGCCAGTAGTATTAAACAGGGAGGGTACACCATATATTTT. This translates into CASSIKQGGYTIYF.

The rearrangement links TRBV30 to TRBJ2-7, with 11 bases matching TRBD2. Germline loops: CDR1 GTSNPN, CDR2 SVGIG (reference sequence). The J segment lost 7 bases and the V segment lost 2 bases, leaving 10 bases of the junction unmatched. The CDR3 totals 15 residues. The CDR3 bases are TGTGCCTGGAGTTTAAATAGCGGGAGGGCGGGAGAGCAGTACTTC. It encodes CAWSLNSGRAGEQYF. Drawing the rest from reference TRBV30 and TRBJ2-7, the complete variable domain is SQTIHQWPATLVQPVGSPLSLECTVEGTSNPNLYWYRQAAGRGLQLLFYSVGIGQISSEVPQNLSASRPQDRQFILSSKKLLLSDSGFYLCAWSLNSGRAGEQYFGPGTRLTVT.

The V gene is TRBV30, the J gene TRBJ2-6; D is possibly TRBD1 (6 bases). The CDR3 consists of 17 residues. Germline CDR1 reads GTSNPN; CDR2 reads SVGIG (reference sequence). V lost 7 bases and J 0 bases, leaving 19 bases between the germline ends. In DNA, the CDR3 is TGTGCCTACAATCGACAGGCACTCTTCTCTGGGGCCAACGTCCTGACTTTC. Translating gives CAYNRQALFSGANVLTF. The whole variable domain, remainder taken from reference TRBV30 and TRBJ2-6, is SQTIHQWPATLVQPVGSPLSLECTVEGTSNPNLYWYRQAAGRGLQLLFYSVGIGQISSEVPQNLSASRPQDRQFILSSKKLLLSDSGFYLCAYNRQALFSGANVLTFGAGSRLTVL.

The chain links TRBV7-6 to TRBJ2-1; 10 bases are shared with TRBD2. Trimming removed 2 bases from V and 7 bases from J; junction bases left unmatched: 5. Germline CDR1 and CDR2: SGHVS and FNYEAQ. This CDR3 contains 15 residues. CDR3 in DNA: TGTGCCAGCAGCTTACCTAGCGGGGGATATAATGAGCAGTTCTTC. Translated, it gives CASSLPSGGYNEQFF.

This chain uses TRBV5-6 with TRBJ1-1; no clear D gene. Germline assignment: CDR1 SGHDT and CDR2 YYEEEE. This CDR3 has 16 amino acids. V gave up 0 bases and J gave up 1 base, with 13 bases separating them. CDR3 DNA sequence: TGTGCCAGCAGCTTGGTTGGTCCCCGAGGGAACACTGAAGCTTTCTTT. It yields the protein CASSLVGPRGNTEAFF.

The V call is TRBV7-6, the J call TRBJ2-1; perhaps TRBD2 as D (6 bases). This CDR3 has 15 amino acids. Germline V gene sequence: CDR1 SGHVS, CDR2 FNYEAQ. V lost 1 base and J lost 8, with 15 bases in between. The CDR3 sequence is CASSLVAGNRDEQFF. CDR3 sequence (DNA): TGTGCCAGCAGCTTAGTGGCGGGAAATAGGGATGAGCAGTTCTTC.

This clone was seen only once. V is TRBV21-1 and J is TRBJ1-3. TRBV21-1 is assigned pseudogene status. This CDR3 contains 16 residues. The chain's CDR3 is CARKKEGDTSGNTIYF. CDR3 nucleotide sequence: TGTGCCAGAAAAAAAGAGGGAGACACCTCTGGAAACACCATATATTTT.

This clone has only a few counts. The chain couples TRBV9 to TRBJ2-7; 7 bases are shared with TRBD2. The germline V gene encodes CDR1 SGDLS and CDR2 YYNGEE. V shed 0 bases and J 2 bases; nucleotides not matched to a gene: 8. The CDR3 has 16 residues. The CDR3 sequence is CASSVAPVAGPYEQYF. CDR3 DNA: TGTGCCAGCAGCGTAGCTCCGGTAGCGGGTCCCTACGAGCAGTACTTC.

This clone has a handful of counts. The genes are TRBV27 and TRBJ2-1; 7 bases line up with TRBD2. Trimming removed 3 bases from V and 4 bases from J; junction bases left unmatched: 6. The CDR3 is 15 amino acids. Looked up from germline, CDR1 is MNHEY and CDR2 is SMNVEV (reference sequence). CDR3 nucleotide sequence: TGTGCCAGCAGTTTGGCGGGAGTTGGGTACAATGAGCAGTTCTTC. It codes for CASSLAGVGYNEQFF.

V is TRBV4-3 and J is TRBJ2-3; D gene unclear. V shed 1 base and J shed 5 bases, with 7 bases lying between them. The CDR3 covers 13 residues. Germline CDR1 is LGHNA and CDR2 is YSLEER. CDR3 DNA: TGCGCCAGCAGCCAAGTTGTAGAAGATACGCAGTATTTT. This encodes CASSQVVEDTQYF.

This chain uses TRBV25-1 with TRBJ2-5, with D possibly matching TRBD1 (6 bases). The CDR3 is 15 amino acids. Trimming pared 3 bases from V and 0 bases from J, leaving 11 bases between. Germline V gene sequence: CDR1 MGHDK, CDR2 SYGVNS. CDR3 sequence reads: CASSDRGSYQETQYF. CDR3 in DNA: TGTGCCAGCAGTGATAGGGGGAGTTACCAAGAGACCCAGTACTTC.

This clone was seen a handful of times. J is TRBJ2-7 and V is TRBV27, with D hard to call. V dropped 5 bases and J dropped 6 bases, with 17 bases sitting between them. Per the germline V gene, CDR1 is MNHEY and CDR2 is SMNVEV (reference sequence). CDR3 length equals 14 residues. The CDR3 loop is CASSPSIRRGEQYF. DNA of the CDR3: TGTGCCAGCAGTCCCTCGATCCGGAGAGGCGAGCAGTACTTC.

The chain links TRBV7-2 to TRBJ2-7, with D perhaps matching TRBD1 (6 bases). This CDR3 is built from 15 residues. Germline CDR1 is SGHTA and CDR2 is FQGNSA. V was trimmed by 6 bases and J by 4 bases, leaving 19 bases between them. CDR3 bases: TGTGCCAGCAGGGGTTGGACAGTCCGAGGATACGAGCAGTACTTC. Translation: CASRGWTVRGYEQYF.

The gene calls are TRBV2 and TRBJ1-4; tentative D call: TRBD1 (5 bases). The CDR3 sequence is 13 residues long. The V end lost 7 bases, the J end lost 8 bases, and 14 bases lay between the germline ends. Germline lookup yields CDR1 SNHLY and CDR2 FYNNEI. The CDR3 loop reads CASKDTRGEKLFF. CDR3 DNA sequence: TGTGCCAGCAAGGACACTCGTGGGGAAAAACTGTTTTTT.

The rearrangement uses TRBV7-2 and TRBJ2-5; 7 nucleotides align to TRBD2. The DNA matches TRBJ2-7 better at its end, which makes the J call doubtful. Per the germline V gene, CDR1 is SGHTA and CDR2 is FQGNSA. The CDR3 extends over 14 amino acids. The CDR3 DNA follows: TGTGCCAGCAGGGTACCGGGCGGGAGCTACGAGCAGTACTTC. Protein product: CASRVPGGSYEQYF.

The chain joins TRBV2 to TRBJ1-2; D gene uncertain. Trimming cost V 5 bases and J 6 bases, with 10 bases left between them. The CDR3 has 12 residues. Per germline, CDR1 SNHLY and CDR2 FYNNEI. The DNA of the CDR3 is TGTGCCAGCAGTCCAAACTCGGATGGCTACACCTTC. Translation gives CASSPNSDGYTF.

The V gene is TRBV14, the J gene TRBJ2-2; D possibly corresponds to TRBD2 (5 bases). Germline lookup yields CDR1 SGHDN and CDR2 FVKESK. The CDR3 contains 18 residues. Trimming took off 0 bases at V and 2 bases at J, with 16 bases between the two ends. The CDR3 DNA reads TGTGCCAGCAGCCAAGATCGGAGACTAACCATAAACACCGGGGAGCTGTTTTTT. As protein: CASSQDRRLTINTGELFF.

About this clone: The junction departs from the called germline gene at one end, perhaps through a read error. The rearrangement links TRBV27 to TRBJ1-2, with D uncertain. Germline CDR1 and CDR2: MNHEY and SMNVEV (reference sequence). This CDR3 region has 9 residues. CDR3 DNA: TGTGCCAGGACGGTTAGCCAAGACTTC. Translated, it gives CARTVSQDF.